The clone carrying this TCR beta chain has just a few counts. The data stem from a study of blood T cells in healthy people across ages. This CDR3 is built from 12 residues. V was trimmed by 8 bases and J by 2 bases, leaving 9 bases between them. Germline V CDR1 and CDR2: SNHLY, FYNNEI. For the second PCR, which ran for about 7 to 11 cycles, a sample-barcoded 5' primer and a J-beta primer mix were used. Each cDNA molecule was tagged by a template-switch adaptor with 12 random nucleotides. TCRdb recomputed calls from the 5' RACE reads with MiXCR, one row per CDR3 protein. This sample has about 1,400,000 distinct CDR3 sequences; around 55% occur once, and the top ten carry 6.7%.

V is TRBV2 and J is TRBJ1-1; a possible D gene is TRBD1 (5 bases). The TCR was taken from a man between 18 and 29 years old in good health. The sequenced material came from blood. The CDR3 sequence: CASRQTNTEAFF. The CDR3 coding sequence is TGTGCCAGCCGACAGACCAACACTGAAGCTTTCTTT.